This is a list of T cell receptor beta chains from one sample in a study of cytomegalovirus exposure and HLA in healthy donors. TCRdb keeps only in-frame clones here, not all; method: immunoSEQ multiplex PCR. The sample consists of tens of thousands of clones, approximately 82% of them appearing once. The sample comprised PBMCs. The origin of the receptors is a middle-aged man in good health and CMV-seronegative. Both conserved end residues are part of each CDR3. Fields, in order: V gene, J gene, D gene, clone size, CDR3 DNA, CDR3 protein. D genes are given only for firm matches. The listing skips clone size in some rows; elsewhere it reads once, few, many or a size class.

TRBV28	TRBJ2-3	.	.	TGTGCCAGCAGTCCCTTCGGCGGGGTGAGCACAGATACGCAGTATTTT	CASSPFGGVSTDTQYF
TRBV2	TRBJ2-7	.	once	TGTGCCAGCAGTGAAATTGTGACAGGCGGAAAGCAGTACTTC	CASSEIVTGGKQYF
TRBV9	TRBJ1-1	TRBD1	.	TGTGCCAGCAGCGCCGGGACAGGTGGGGCCACAATAGCTTTCTTT	CASSAGTGGATIAFF
TRBV19	TRBJ2-1	TRBD2	.	TGTGCCAGTAGTGTCTCAAGCGGGAGGGCCTCGGTTGAGCAGTTCTTC	CASSVSSGRASVEQFF
TRBV5-1	TRBJ1-2	.	.	TGCGCCAGCAGCTTGGCGCAGGGCAGGAATGGCTACACCTTC	CASSLAQGRNGYTF
TRBV28	TRBJ1-5	TRBD1	.	TGTGCCAGCGTCAAACAACAGGGGGCGAGACAGCCCCAGCATTTT	CASVKQQGARQPQHF
TRBV2	TRBJ2-1	.	.	TGTGCCAGCTCGGAGTACAATGAGCAGTTCTTC	CASSEYNEQFF
TRBV6-1	TRBJ1-1	TRBD1	.	TGTGCCAGCAGGGACTTCGGACAGGGGCAAGAAGCTTTCTTT	CASRDFGQGQEAFF
TRBV27	TRBJ2-7	.	.	TGTGCCAGCAGTCTCACAGGGAGTAGGTACGAGCAGTACTTC	CASSLTGSRYEQYF
TRBV6-6	TRBJ1-5	.	.	TGTGCCAGCAGTTACGGGGCCGCAAACAATCAGCCCCAGCATTTT	CASSYGAANNQPQHF
TRBV7-2	TRBJ1-1	.	once	TGTGCCAGCAGCTTAGTTCTCACTGAAGCTTTCTTT	CASSLVLTEAFF
TRBV27	TRBJ1-1	.	.	TGTGCCAGCAGTATCTCTCGACTGCCCATGAACACTGAAGCTTTCTTT	CASSISRLPMNTEAFF
TRBV28	TRBJ2-7	.	.	TGTGCCGCCCACATGCGCAGGGGTGGTATCTACGAGCAGTACTTC	CAAHMRRGGIYEQYF
TRBV11-3	TRBJ2-1	TRBD1	.	TGTGCCAGCAGCTCACGAGGACAGGTGGACAATGAGCAGTTCTTC	CASSSRGQVDNEQFF
TRBV15	TRBJ2-1	.	.	TGTGCCACCAGCAGAGTAGGAGTTCTTGCGAATGAGCAGTTCTTC	CATSRVGVLANEQFF
TRBV27	TRBJ2-7	.	.	TGTGCCAGCAGTTTCCAGACAGGGAGGTTGTACGAGCAGTACTTC	CASSFQTGRLYEQYF
TRBV6-5	TRBJ1-3	.	.	TGTGCCAGCAGTTACTCGGTCGGGGGAAACACCATATATTTT	CASSYSVGGNTIYF
TRBV16	TRBJ2-1	TRBD2	.	TGTGCCAGCAAGGCCCGCCTGCGGGAGTCGGTTCGCGATGAGCAGTTCTTC	CASKARLRESVRDEQFF
TRBV6-5	TRBJ2-1	.	.	TGTGCCAGCAGTCCGATGGGCCTTCGCTATGAGCAGTTCTTC	CASSPMGLRYEQFF
TRBV30	TRBJ2-6	TRBD2	.	TGTGCCTGGAGTGGGCGACTAGCGGGAGGGGGTGGGGCCAACGTCCTGACTTTC	CAWSGRLAGGGGANVLTF
TRBV12-2	TRBJ2-2	.	few	TGTGCAAGTCGCTTAGCTGTAAAGCGGGAGGAAATAACCGGGGAGCTGTTTTTT	CASRLAVKREEITGELFF
TRBV6-5	TRBJ1-5	TRBD1	.	TGTGCCAGCAGTTACTCGGGGGGACAGACGCCCCAGCATTTT	CASSYSGGQTPQHF
TRBV11-2	TRBJ1-2	.	.	TGTGCCAGCAGCTTAGCAACAAATTATGGCTACACCTTC	CASSLATNYGYTF
TRBV28	TRBJ1-6	TRBD1	.	TGTGCCAGCAGCCCGGGGCCCAGGGACAGCTATAATTCACCCCTCCACTTT	CASSPGPRDSYNSPLHF
TRBV29-1	TRBJ2-5	TRBD2	.	TGCAGCGTTGGATGGACTAGCGGGAAGACTTGGCAAGAGACCCAGTACTTC	CSVGWTSGKTWQETQYF
TRBV5-1	TRBJ1-2	.	.	TGCGCCAGCAGCTTGCGAGTTTCAGGCTATGGCTACACCTTC	CASSLRVSGYGYTF
TRBV30	TRBJ1-2	.	once	TGTGCCTGGCGGGAGAAAACGACTCTAAACTATGGCTACACCTTC	CAWREKTTLNYGYTF
TRBV5-6	TRBJ2-5	TRBD1	.	TGTGCCAGCAGCCACTTAGGGACAGCACAAGAGACCCAGTACTTC	CASSHLGTAQETQYF
TRBV29-1	TRBJ2-7	.	.	TGCAGCGTTGCAGTCGGGGGAGGTCCTACTGGGGTGTTCTTC	CSVAVGGGPTGVFF